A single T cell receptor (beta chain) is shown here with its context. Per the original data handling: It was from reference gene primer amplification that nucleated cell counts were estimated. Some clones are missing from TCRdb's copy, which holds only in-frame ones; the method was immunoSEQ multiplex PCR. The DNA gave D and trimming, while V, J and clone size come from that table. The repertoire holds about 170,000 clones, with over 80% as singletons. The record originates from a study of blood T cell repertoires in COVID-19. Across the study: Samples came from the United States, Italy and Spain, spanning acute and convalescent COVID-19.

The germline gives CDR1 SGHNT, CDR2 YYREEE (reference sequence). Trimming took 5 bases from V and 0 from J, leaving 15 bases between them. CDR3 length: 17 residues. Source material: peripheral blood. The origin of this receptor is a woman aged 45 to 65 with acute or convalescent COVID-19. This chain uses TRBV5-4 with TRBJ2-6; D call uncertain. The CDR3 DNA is TGTGCCAGCAGTCCCTGGGCACCCTACTCTGGGGCCAACGTCCTGACTTTC. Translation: CASSPWAPYSGANVLTF.